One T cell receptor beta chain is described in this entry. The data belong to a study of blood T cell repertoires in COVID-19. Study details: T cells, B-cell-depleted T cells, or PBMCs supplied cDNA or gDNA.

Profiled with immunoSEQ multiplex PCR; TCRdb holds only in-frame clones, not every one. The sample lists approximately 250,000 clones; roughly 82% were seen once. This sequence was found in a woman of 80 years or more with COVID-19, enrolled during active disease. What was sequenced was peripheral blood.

CDR3 amino acids: CASAQSPGAKNIQYF. CDR3 bases: TGTGCCTCAGCCCAGAGCCCCGGGGCCAAAAACATTCAGTACTTC. The chain employs TRBV6-5 and TRBJ2-4, with unresolved D. The germline V and J ends were trimmed by 11 bases and 1 base, with 18 bases remaining between them. Germline V gene sequence: CDR1 MNHEY, CDR2 SVGAGI. The length of the CDR3 is 15 residues.